Below are 10 T cell receptor beta chains sequenced from a single sample in a study of T-cell reconstitution after alpha-beta-depleted transplantation in children. A TCRbeta library incorporating unique molecular identifiers was prepared. MiXCR, applied by TCRdb to the PCR reads, yields one record per CDR3 protein. The table has over 150,000 distinct CDR3 sequences, over 5.5% seen once. Sequencing used PBMCs from the stem cell graft donor, obtained from the stem cell graft. The source is a human donor who donated a stem cell graft to a child with Wiskott-Aldrich syndrome.

This clonotype appeared many times. The chain employs TRBV6-2 or TRBV6-3 and TRBJ2-7; 8 bases are a match to TRBD2. V lost 5 bases, J lost 3 bases, and 12 bases stayed unmatched. This CDR3 is built from 16 residues. Germline CDR1 MNHEY, CDR2 SVGEGT. The CDR3 region is CASSLLSGRGHYEQYF. DNA of the CDR3: TGTGCCAGCAGTCTCCTGAGCGGGAGAGGGCACTACGAGCAGTACTTC.

On this clonotype: Given a much more abundant clone one base away, this may be a read error. V usage is TRBV5-6 and J usage is TRBJ1-1; D is uncertain. Per germline, CDR1 SGHDT and CDR2 YYEEEE. Trimming shortened V by 1 base and J by 0 bases, and 10 bases separated the two germline ends. The CDR3 is 15 residues long. CDR3 residues: CASSLSWLLNTEAFF. The DNA for the CDR3 is TGTGCCAGCAGCTTGTCATGGCTATTGAACACTGAAGCTTTCTTT. The full variable domain, with the rest looked up from reference TRBV5-6 and TRBJ1-1, is DAGVTQSPTHLIKTRGQQVTLRCSPKSGHDTVSWYQQALGQGPQFIFQYYEEEERQRGNFPDRFSGHQFPNYSSELNVNALLLGDSALYLCASSLSWLLNTEAFFGQGTRLTVV.

The V gene is TRBV2, the J gene TRBJ2-2, with 10 bases matching TRBD1. Looked up from germline, CDR1 is SNHLY and CDR2 is FYNNEI. The CDR3 consists of 16 residues. V dropped 8 bases and J dropped 6; count of bases not matched to a gene: 12. Here the CDR3 reads CASLTGGVGGAGELFF. In DNA, the CDR3 is TGTGCCAGCTTGACAGGGGGCGTCGGCGGCGCCGGGGAGCTGTTTTTT.

The V gene is TRBV6-5, the J gene TRBJ1-4; 9 bases fit TRBD1. With 2 bases clipped from V and 5 bases from J, the junction kept 6 bases outside the gene matches. The length of the CDR3 is 16 residues. From germline, CDR1 is MNHEY and CDR2 SVGAGI. CDR3 coding DNA: TGTGCCAGCAGTTACGATATGGGACAGGGAAATGAAAAACTGTTTTTT. Its translation: CASSYDMGQGNEKLFF.

This clonotype was counted ten times or more. CDR3 amino acids: CASSVAGGGAQYF. CDR3 coding DNA: TGTGCCAGCAGCGTAGCTGGAGGGGGTGCGCAGTATTTT. The V gene is TRBV9, the J gene TRBJ2-3; the D call may be TRBD1 or TRBD2 (6 bases each). This CDR3 region has 13 residues. CDR1 is SGDLS, CDR2 YYNGEE, per germline. V gave up 0 bases and J gave up 10 bases, with 12 bases separating them.

The J gene is TRBJ2-2, the V gene TRBV20-1, with D unresolved. Germline V gene sequence: CDR1 DFQATT, CDR2 SNEGSKA (reference sequence). Trimming left V 3 bases short and J 5 bases short, with 10 bases between. CDR3 length: 13 amino acids. The CDR3 sequence: CSASSPQTGELFF. CDR3 in DNA: TGCAGTGCTAGTTCGCCTCAAACCGGGGAGCTGTTTTTT.

Many counts were recorded for this clonotype. The chain couples TRBV5-5 to TRBJ2-7; TRBD2 agrees at 12 bases. The germline V gene encodes CDR1 SGHKS and CDR2 YYEKEE (reference sequence). Trimming cost V 2 bases and J 8 bases; bases outside gene matches: 5. The CDR3 sequence is 14 residues long. This chain's CDR3 is CASSLRLAGDKQYF. CDR3 in DNA: TGTGCCAGCAGCTTACGACTAGCGGGAGACAAGCAGTACTTC.

This clonotype came up many times. This chain joins TRBV12-3 or TRBV12-4 and TRBJ1-1, with D hard to call. The V and J ends lost 1 base and 1 base respectively, with 7 bases between them. This CDR3 region has 14 residues. CDR3 amino acids: CASSLVVANTEAFF. Here the CDR3 DNA reads TGTGCCAGCAGTTTAGTTGTGGCGAACACTGAAGCTTTCTTT.

This clonotype was recorded many times. The rearrangement uses TRBV7-8 and TRBJ1-2; perhaps TRBD1 as D (5 bases). Per germline, CDR1 SGHVS and CDR2 FQNEAQ. V dropped 1 base and J dropped 6 bases, with 15 bases sitting between them. The CDR3 contains 15 residues. DNA of the CDR3: TGTGCCAGCAGCTTAGATGGCGGGGCCGGAAATGGCTACACCTTC. It specifies CASSLDGGAGNGYTF.

This clonotype was seen a few times. The rearrangement links TRBV18 to TRBJ1-3; D is unclear. Trimming took 1 base from V and 4 from J, leaving 14 bases between them. Germline CDR1 KGHSH, CDR2 LQKENI. The CDR3 is 16 amino acids. CDR3 sequence (DNA): TGTGCCAGCTCACCACTCAGGTCTGAACTGGGAAACACCATATATTTT. Its translation is CASSPLRSELGNTIYF.